This T cell receptor (beta chain) stems from a study of T cells in Graves' hyperthyroidism and ophthalmopathy. It was RNA transcripts that yielded the amplified TCR beta CDR3 regions. A set of HTBI primers served as the primers for a first-round RT-PCR of the TCR CDR3. Via MiXCR, TCRdb re-called the multiplex PCR reads, giving one row per CDR3 protein. The table records around 250,000 distinct CDR3 sequences, 24% of them present only once. This TCR was recovered from a woman aged 40 to 50 with Graves' ophthalmopathy. Sequencing was carried out using blood.

The CDR3 DNA reads as TGTGCCATCAGTGAGTCTCAGTCTTACGAGCAGTACTTC. Translated: CAISESQSYEQYF. The chain employs TRBV10-3 and TRBJ2-7, with no clear D. Germline V lookup: CDR1 ENHRY, CDR2 SYGVKD. The CDR3 contains 13 residues. Between the trimmed V and J ends, which lost 0 bases and 4 bases, there was a span of 7 bases.